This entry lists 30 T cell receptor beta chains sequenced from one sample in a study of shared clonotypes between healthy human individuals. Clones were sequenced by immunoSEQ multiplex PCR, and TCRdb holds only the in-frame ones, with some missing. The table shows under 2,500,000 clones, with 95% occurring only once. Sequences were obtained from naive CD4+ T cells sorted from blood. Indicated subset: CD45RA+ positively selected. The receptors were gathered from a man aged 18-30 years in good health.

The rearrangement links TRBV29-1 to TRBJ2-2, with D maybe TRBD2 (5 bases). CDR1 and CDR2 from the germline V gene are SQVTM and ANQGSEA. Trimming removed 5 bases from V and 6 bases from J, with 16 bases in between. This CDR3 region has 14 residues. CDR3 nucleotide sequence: TGCAGCGTTCGTCGAGGGCAGGTGGCCGGGGAGCTGTTTTTT. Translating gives CSVRRGQVAGELFF.

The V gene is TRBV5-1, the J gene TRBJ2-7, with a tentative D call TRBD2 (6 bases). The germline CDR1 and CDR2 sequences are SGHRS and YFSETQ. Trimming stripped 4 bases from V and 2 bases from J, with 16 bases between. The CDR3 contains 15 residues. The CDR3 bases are TGCGCCAGCAGCCCCCTGGCGGGGTCTACCTACGAGCAGTACTTC. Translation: CASSPLAGSTYEQYF.

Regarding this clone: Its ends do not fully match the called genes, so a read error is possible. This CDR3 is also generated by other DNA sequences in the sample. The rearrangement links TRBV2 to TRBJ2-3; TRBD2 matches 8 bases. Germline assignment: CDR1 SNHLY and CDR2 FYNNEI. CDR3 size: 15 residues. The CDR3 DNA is TGTGCCAGCAGTAAAGCGGGGGCTAGCACAGATACGCAGTATTTT. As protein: CASSKAGASTDTQYF.

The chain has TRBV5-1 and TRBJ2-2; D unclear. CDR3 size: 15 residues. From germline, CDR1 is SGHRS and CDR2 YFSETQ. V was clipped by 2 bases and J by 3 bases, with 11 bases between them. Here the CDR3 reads CASSFNSRDTGELFF. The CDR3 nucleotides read TGCGCCAGCAGCTTTAACAGTCGGGACACCGGGGAGCTGTTTTTT.

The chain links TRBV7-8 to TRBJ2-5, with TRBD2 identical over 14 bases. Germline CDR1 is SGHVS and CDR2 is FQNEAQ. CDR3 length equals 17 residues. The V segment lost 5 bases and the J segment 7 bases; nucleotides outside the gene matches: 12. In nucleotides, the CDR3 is TGTGCCAGCAGCCCCCCCGGGACTAGCGGGAGAGGGGGGACCCAGTACTTC. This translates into CASSPPGTSGRGGTQYF.

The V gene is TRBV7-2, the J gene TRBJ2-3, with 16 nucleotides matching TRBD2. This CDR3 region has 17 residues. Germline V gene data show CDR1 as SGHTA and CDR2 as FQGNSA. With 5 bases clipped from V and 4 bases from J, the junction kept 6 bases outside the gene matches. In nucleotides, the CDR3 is TGTGCCAGCAGCCTACAAGGGACTAGCGGGGGGGCAGATACGCAGTATTTT. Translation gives CASSLQGTSGGADTQYF.

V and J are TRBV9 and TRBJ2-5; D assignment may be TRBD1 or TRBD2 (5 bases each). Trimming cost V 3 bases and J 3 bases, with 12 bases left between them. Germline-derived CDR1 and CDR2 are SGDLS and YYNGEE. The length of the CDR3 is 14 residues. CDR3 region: CASSGAGAKETQYF. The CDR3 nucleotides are TGTGCCAGCAGCGGGGCCGGGGCAAAAGAGACCCAGTACTTC.

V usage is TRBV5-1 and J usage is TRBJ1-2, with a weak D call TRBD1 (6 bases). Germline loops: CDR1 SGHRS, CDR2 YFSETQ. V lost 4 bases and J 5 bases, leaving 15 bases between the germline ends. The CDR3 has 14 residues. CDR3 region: CASSPTGSPYGYTF. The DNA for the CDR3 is TGCGCCAGCAGCCCGACAGGTTCTCCTTATGGCTACACCTTC.

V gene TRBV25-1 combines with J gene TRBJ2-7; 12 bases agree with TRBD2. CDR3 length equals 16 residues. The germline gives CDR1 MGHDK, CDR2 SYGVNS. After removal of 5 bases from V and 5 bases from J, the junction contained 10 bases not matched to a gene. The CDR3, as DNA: TGTGCCAGCAGTCGGGGTACTAGCGGGAGGAGAAACGAGCAGTACTTC. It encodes CASSRGTSGRRNEQYF.

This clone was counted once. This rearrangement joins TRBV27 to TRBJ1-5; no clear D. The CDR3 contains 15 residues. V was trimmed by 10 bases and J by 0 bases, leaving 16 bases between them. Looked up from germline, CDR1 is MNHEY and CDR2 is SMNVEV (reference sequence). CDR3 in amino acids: CATRRRLDSNQPQHF. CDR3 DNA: TGTGCCACCCGTCGGCGGTTGGATAGCAATCAGCCCCAGCATTTT.

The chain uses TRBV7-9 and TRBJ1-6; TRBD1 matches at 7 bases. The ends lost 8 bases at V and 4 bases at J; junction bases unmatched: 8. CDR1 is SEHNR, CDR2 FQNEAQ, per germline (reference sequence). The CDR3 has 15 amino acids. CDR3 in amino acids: CASDPGGQYNSPLHF. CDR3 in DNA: TGTGCCAGCGACCCCGGGGGACAGTATAATTCACCCCTCCACTTT.

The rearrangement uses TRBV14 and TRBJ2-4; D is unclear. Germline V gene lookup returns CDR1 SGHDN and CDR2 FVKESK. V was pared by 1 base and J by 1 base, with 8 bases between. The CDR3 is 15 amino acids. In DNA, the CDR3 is TGTGCCAGCAGCCAAGTAGGGCTCGCCAAAAACATTCAGTACTTC. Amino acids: CASSQVGLAKNIQYF.

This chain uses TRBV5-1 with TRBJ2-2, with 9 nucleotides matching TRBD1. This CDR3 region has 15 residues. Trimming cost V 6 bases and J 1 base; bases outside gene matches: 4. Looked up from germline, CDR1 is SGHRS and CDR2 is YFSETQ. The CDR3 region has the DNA TGCGCCAGCACGAGGGGACAGGGGAACACCGGGGAGCTGTTTTTT. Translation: CASTRGQGNTGELFF.

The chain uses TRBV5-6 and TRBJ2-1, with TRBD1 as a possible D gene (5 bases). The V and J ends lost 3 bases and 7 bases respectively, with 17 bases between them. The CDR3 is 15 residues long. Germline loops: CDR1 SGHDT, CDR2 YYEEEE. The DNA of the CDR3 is TGTGCCAGCAGCTCACTGGGGCTAGTGGGGAATGAGCAGTTCTTC. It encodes CASSSLGLVGNEQFF.

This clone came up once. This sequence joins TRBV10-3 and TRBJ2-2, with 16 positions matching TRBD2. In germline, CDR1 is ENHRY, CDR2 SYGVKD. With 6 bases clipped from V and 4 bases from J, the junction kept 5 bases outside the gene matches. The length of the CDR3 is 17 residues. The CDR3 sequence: CAISGTSGGVTTGELFF. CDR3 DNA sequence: TGTGCCATCAGCGGGACTAGCGGGGGGGTGACCACCGGGGAGCTGTTTTTT.

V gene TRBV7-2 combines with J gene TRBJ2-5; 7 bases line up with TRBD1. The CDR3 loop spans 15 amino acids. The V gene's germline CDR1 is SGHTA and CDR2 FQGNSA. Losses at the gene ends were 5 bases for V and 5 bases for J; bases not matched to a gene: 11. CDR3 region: CASSPQTGWGETQYF. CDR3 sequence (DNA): TGTGCCAGCAGCCCCCAGACAGGGTGGGGTGAGACCCAGTACTTC.

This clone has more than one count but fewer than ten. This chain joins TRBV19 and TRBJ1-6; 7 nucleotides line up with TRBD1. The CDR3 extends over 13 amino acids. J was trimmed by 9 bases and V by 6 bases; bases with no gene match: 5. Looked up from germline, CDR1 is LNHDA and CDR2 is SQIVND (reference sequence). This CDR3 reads CASSPDRASPLHF. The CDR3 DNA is TGTGCCAGTAGCCCTGACAGGGCTTCACCCCTCCACTTT.

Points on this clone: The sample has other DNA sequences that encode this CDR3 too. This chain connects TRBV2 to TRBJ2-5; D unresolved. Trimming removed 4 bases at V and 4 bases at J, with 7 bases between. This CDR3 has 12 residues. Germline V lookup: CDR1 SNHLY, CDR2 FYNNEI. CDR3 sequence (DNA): TGTGCCAGCAGTGTCCAAGGAGAGACCCAGTACTTC. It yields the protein CASSVQGETQYF.

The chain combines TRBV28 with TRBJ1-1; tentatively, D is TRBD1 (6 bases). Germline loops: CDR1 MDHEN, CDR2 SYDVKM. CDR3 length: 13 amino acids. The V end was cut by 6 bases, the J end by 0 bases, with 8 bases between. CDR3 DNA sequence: TGTGCCAGCAGGGGGACAATGAACACTGAAGCTTTCTTT. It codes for CASRGTMNTEAFF. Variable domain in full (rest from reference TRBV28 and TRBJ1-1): DVKVTQSSRYLVKRTGEKVFLECVQDMDHENMFWYRQDPGLGLRLIYFSYDVKMKEKGDIPEGYSVSREKKERFSLILESASTNQTSMYLCASRGTMNTEAFFGQGTRLTVV.

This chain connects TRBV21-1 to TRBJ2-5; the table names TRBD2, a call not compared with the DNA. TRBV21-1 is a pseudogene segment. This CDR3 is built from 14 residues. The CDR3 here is CASSKARGQETQYF. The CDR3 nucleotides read TGTGCCAGCAGCAAAGCGCGAGGCCAAGAGACCCAGTACTTC.

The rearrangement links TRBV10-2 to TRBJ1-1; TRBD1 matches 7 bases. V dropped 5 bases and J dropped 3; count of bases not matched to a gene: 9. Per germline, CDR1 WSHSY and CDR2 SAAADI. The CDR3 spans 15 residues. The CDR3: CASSRQGAEDTEAFF. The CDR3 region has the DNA TGCGCCAGCAGTCGACAGGGAGCGGAGGACACTGAAGCTTTCTTT.

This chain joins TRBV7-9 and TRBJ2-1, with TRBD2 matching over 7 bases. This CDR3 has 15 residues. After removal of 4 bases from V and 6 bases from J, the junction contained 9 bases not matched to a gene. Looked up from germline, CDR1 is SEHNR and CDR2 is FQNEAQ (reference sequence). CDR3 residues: CASSSVAGGANEQFF. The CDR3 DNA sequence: TGTGCCAGCAGCTCAGTAGCGGGCGGTGCCAATGAGCAGTTCTTC.

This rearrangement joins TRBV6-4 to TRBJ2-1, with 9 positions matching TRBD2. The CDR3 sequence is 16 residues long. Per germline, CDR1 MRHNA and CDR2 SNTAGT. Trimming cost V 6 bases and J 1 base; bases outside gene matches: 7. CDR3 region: CASSGDSGRSYNEQFF. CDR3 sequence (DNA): TGTGCCAGCAGCGGGGATAGCGGGAGATCCTACAATGAGCAGTTCTTC.

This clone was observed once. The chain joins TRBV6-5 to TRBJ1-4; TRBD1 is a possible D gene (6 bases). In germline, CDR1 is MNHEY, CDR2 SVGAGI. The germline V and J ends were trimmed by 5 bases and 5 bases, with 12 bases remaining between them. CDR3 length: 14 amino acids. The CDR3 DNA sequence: TGTGCCAGCAGTGGGGGGGCGCGGAATGAAAAACTGTTTTTT. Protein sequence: CASSGGARNEKLFF.

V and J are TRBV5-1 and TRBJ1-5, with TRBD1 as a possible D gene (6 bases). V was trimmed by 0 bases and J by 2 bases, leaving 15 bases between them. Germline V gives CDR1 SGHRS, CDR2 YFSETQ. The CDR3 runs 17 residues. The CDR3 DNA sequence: TGCGCCAGCAGCTTGGGGGCAGGGGCAAGGGGCAATCAGCCCCAGCATTTT. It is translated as CASSLGAGARGNQPQHF.

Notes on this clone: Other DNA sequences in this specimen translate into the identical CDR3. The CDR3 nucleotides are TGTGCCAGCAGCGTAGAATCCAATCAGCCCCAGCATTTT. Protein product: CASSVESNQPQHF. The chain is built from TRBV9 and TRBJ1-5, with D unresolved. The V end lost 0 bases, the J end lost 3 bases, and 4 bases lay between the germline ends. The CDR3 has 13 residues. Germline V gives CDR1 SGDLS, CDR2 YYNGEE.

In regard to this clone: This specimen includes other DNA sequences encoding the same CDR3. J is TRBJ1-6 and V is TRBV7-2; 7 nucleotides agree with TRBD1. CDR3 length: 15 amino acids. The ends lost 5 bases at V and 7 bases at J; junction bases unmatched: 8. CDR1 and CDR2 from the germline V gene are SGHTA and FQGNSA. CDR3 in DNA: TGTGCCAGCAGCCCGGGGACAGTGGGCAATTCACCCCTCCACTTT. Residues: CASSPGTVGNSPLHF. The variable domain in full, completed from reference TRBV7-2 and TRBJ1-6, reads GAGVSQSPSNKVTEKGKDVELRCDPISGHTALYWYRQSLGQGLEFLIYFQGNSAPDKSGLPSDRFSAERTGGSVSTLTIQRTQQEDSAVYLCASSPGTVGNSPLHFGNGTRLTVT.

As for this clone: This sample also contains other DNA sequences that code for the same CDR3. CDR3 in amino acids: CASSLVAGGYEQYF. The CDR3 DNA is TGTGCCAGCAGCTTAGTGGCGGGGGGCTACGAGCAGTACTTC. The gene calls are TRBV11-2 and TRBJ2-7; the match to TRBD2 covers 8 bases. CDR1 SGHAT and CDR2 FQNNGV come from the germline V gene. Trimming at V came to 1 base and at J to 3 bases, leaving 2 bases not matched to a gene. The CDR3 sequence is 14 residues long.

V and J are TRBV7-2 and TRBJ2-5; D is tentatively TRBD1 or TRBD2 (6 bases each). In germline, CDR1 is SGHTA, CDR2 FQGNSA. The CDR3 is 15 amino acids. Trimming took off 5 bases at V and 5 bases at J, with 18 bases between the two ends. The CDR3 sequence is CASSRVSGAGETQYF. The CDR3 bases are TGTGCCAGCAGCCGCGTTTCGGGGGCCGGGGAGACCCAGTACTTC.

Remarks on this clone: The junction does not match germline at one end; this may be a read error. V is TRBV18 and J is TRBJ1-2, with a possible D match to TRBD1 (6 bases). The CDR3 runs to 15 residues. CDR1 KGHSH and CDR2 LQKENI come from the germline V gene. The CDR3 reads CANSPTTTQGHGYTF. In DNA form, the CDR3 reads TGTGCCAACTCACCAACGACTACACAGGGCCATGGCTACACCTTC.